There are a few counts of the clone carrying this T cell receptor (beta chain). The antigen is not known. This entry comes from a study of early T cells in non-severe SARS-CoV-2 infection. Background on the study: Sequencing of unsorted whole blood was done on bulk RNA, leaving chains unpaired.

The CDR3 length is 14 residues. Germline values: CDR1 DFQATT, CDR2 SNEGSKA (reference sequence). With 5 bases clipped from V and 4 bases from J, the junction kept 7 bases outside the gene matches. Study results and caveats: Clonotype matching in VDJdb favored anti-spike CD8 responses and did not capture private and CD4 specificities.

Molecules of cDNA were individually given unique molecular identifiers that were attached to them. TCRdb re-called the 5' RACE reads through MiXCR, storing one row per CDR3 protein. The data show about 67,000 distinct CDR3 sequences, about 9.9% seen once. The chain couples TRBV20-1 to TRBJ2-2; 7 nucleotides agree with TRBD1. The source of this sequence is an adult who was a healthcare worker with PCR-confirmed SARS-CoV-2 infection or an uninfected control (not recorded which). Sequencing used whole blood. Here the CDR3 DNA reads TGCAGTGCTGAACAGGGGATGGGCACCGGGGAGCTGTTTTTT. Amino acids: CSAEQGMGTGELFF.